This TCR beta chain was identified in a study of blood T cell repertoires in COVID-19. Study as a whole: Both acute and convalescent COVID-19 samples were obtained from the United States, Italy and Spain. Sample material is recorded as cDNA or gDNA derived from T cells, B-cell-depleted T cells, or PBMCs.

CDR3 length equals 15 residues. Germline V CDR1 and CDR2: SQVTM, ANQGSEA. Trimming pared 0 bases from V and 8 bases from J, leaving 17 bases between. Original analysis: Reference gene primer amplification yielded estimated nucleated cell counts. Assay used: immunoSEQ multiplex PCR; TCRdb lists only in-frame clones, some missing. That table furnishes V, J and clone size, whereas the DNA furnished D and trimming. The sample lists around 41,000 clones, 80% to 90% occurring once. The receptor was isolated from a woman older than 75 with active or convalescent COVID-19. The source material was peripheral blood. The chain carries TRBV29-1 and TRBJ2-1; possibly TRBD2 for D (6 bases). The CDR3 loop is CSVEEAQVGRYEQFF. The CDR3 DNA reads as TGCAGCGTTGAAGAGGCACAGGTAGGGAGGTATGAGCAGTTCTTC.